The source of this TCR beta chain is a study of blood T cell repertoires in COVID-19 (dated by TCRdb to 2020 to 2022). About the study as a whole: Samples from collaborators originated in the United States, Italy and Spain and spanned both the acute and convalescent phases of COVID-19. A de-identified subject ID, COVID-19 status, age in years and sex were almost always included in the sample metadata. The repertoires were made available in a free public database intended to serve as a resource for research on the immune response to SARS-CoV-2. Samples were obtained from the ongoing ImmuneRACE study (first 160 participants) and from about 1,300 subjects provided by 6 global collaborators. The prospective study material was composed of cDNA or gDNA derived from T cells, B-cell-depleted T cells, or PBMCs. Subjects who had been exposed to COVID-19, were actively infected with it, or had recovered from it provided the deeply sampled blood TCRbeta repertoires that made up the dataset. Where HLA class I and class II types were available, the types were taken from metadata supplied by the sample provider, not from assay-based typing. On the study overall, not on this receptor specifically: How much clinical and demographic metadata was included differed by source and by participant, and the metadata was provided uncurated.

TCRbeta CDR3 regions were amplified from genomic DNA by means of the immunoSEQ Assay, a bias-controlled multiplex PCR. The original pipeline was this. Within the assay, amplification of reference gene primers was used to estimate how many nucleated cells each sample contained. Sequence reads were collapsed and filtered to measure the absolute abundance of every unique TCRbeta CDR3 rearrangement. For each sample, productive Simpson clonality was calculated as the square root of Simpson's diversity index over productive rearrangements. TCRdb obtained this table from immuneACCESS and retained in-frame rearrangements with V and J assigned. These tables miss some clones; where compared with another copy, unresolved V genes account for less than half of the shortfall, and the remainder is unexplained. The V and J calls and clone size are taken from that table; D and trimming were inferred from the DNA. Present in this sample are about 120,000 clones, about nine tenths of which were seen just once. The ten largest clones add up to 1.8% of the sample.

Whole blood was collected in K2EDTA tubes by collaborating institutions according to the institutions' own protocols. For TCRbeta analysis, collaborators shipped samples in one of three forms: frozen whole blood, isolated PBMCs, or DNA extracted from either of those sample types. The CDR3 runs 20 residues from the cysteine to the phenylalanine. Only CDR3 DNA is held: 60 bases, read in frame from base 1. The junction shows trimming of 1 base on V and 0 bases on J, and the gene matches do not reach 18 bases of it. CDR1 and CDR2 were assigned from the germline V gene as SGHVS and FQNEAQ. With respect to this clone: Its target antigen remains unknown. No base quality information exists; no much larger clone differs at one position.

The chain employs TRBV7-8 and TRBJ2-7; 7 central bases correspond to TRBD1. Sequencing input: peripheral blood. This TCR came from a human donor with active COVID-19. The donor label of this sample is uncertain. The DNA sequence is given as TGTGCCAGCAGCTTAGAACATACCCCGCCGAGGACAGGTAACTCCTACGAGCAGTACTTC. This translates into CASSLEHTPPRTGNSYEQYF.